The rows below give T cell receptor beta chains drawn from one sample of a study of metastatic and nonmetastatic thyroid tumors. TCRdb reprocessed the PCR reads via MiXCR. The sample carries fewer than 40,000 clones, 33% recorded once. Sample: tumor tissue. All receptors derive from a female donor with papillary thyroid cancer or a benign thyroid nodule (not recorded which). Some clones in this sample may be carry-over from other donors' samples. Each CDR3 is given with its conserved first and last residue. A D gene is named only where the DNA matches it firmly. Some rows mark clone size as missing; the rest say once, few, many or name a class of expanded clone.

-	-	TRBV28	TRBJ1-1	CASSLGGRVGTEAFF	TGTGCCAGCAGTTTAGGGGGGCGGGTGGGCACTGAAGCTTTCTTT
-	few	TRBV11-2	TRBJ2-7	CASSLRLMGPYEQYF	TGTGCCAGCAGTTTAAGGTTGATGGGTCCTTACGAGCAGTACTTC
-	few	TRBV10-3	TRBJ1-2	CAISESAGASGYTF	TGTGCCATCAGTGAGTCAGCAGGGGCAAGCGGCTACACCTTC
-	-	TRBV3-1	TRBJ2-7	CASSPGAYEQYF	TGTGCCAGCAGCCCGGGGGCGTACGAGCAGTACTTC
TRBD2	few	TRBV27	TRBJ2-7	CASSSPWTSGSYEQYF	TGTGCCAGCAGTTCCCCCTGGACTAGCGGATCCTACGAGCAGTACTTC
TRBD1	-	TRBV7-6	TRBJ1-3	CASSLGAGGPGNTIYF	TGTGCCAGCAGCTTAGGGGCAGGGGGCCCTGGAAACACCATATATTTT
TRBD2	-	TRBV9	TRBJ2-3	CASSVISGSSTDTQYF	TGTGCCAGCAGCGTTATTAGCGGGAGTTCTACAGATACGCAGTATTTT
-	-	TRBV10-2	TRBJ2-1	CASSESHSDEQFF	TGCGCCAGCAGTGAGTCGCATTCCGATGAGCAGTTCTTC
TRBD2	few	TRBV4-1	TRBJ2-5	CASSPWGTSGEQETQYF	TGCGCCAGCAGCCCCTGGGGGACTAGCGGGGAACAAGAGACCCAGTACTTC
-	-	TRBV5-1	TRBJ1-2	CASSSQGLQTYGYTF	TGCGCCAGCAGCTCCCAGGGGCTTCAGACCTATGGCTACACCTTC
-	-	TRBV9	TRBJ2-1	CASSGYNEQFF	TGTGCCAGCAGCGGCTACAATGAGCAGTTCTTC
TRBD2	-	TRBV6-5	TRBJ2-7	CASSVLAGGSYEQYF	TGTGCCAGCAGTGTACTAGCGGGAGGATCCTACGAGCAGTACTTC
-	few	TRBV7-3	TRBJ1-3	CASSLMGSGDGNTIYF	TGTGCCAGCAGCTTAATGGGGTCAGGGGACGGAAACACCATATATTTT
-	-	TRBV2	TRBJ1-2	CASSEAGQGYGYTF	TGTGCCAGCAGTGAAGCAGGGCAGGGGTATGGCTACACCTTC
TRBD2	-	TRBV27	TRBJ2-6	CACGLAGFSGANVLTF	TGTGCCTGTGGACTAGCGGGTTTCTCTGGGGCCAACGTCCTGACTTTC
-	-	TRBV3-1	TRBJ1-6	CASSQDGYSPLHF	TGTGCCAGCAGCCAAGATGGATATTCACCCCTCCACTTT
-	-	TRBV28	TRBJ1-5	CASGTGSNQPQHF	TGTGCCAGCGGGACGGGTAGCAATCAGCCCCAGCATTTT
-	few	TRBV20-1	TRBJ2-7	CSARDIDSSSYEQYF	TGCAGTGCTAGAGATATAGACTCAAGCTCCTACGAGCAGTACTTC
-	-	TRBV11-2	TRBJ2-1	CASSSREGVNNEQFF	TGTGCCAGCAGCTCCCGAGAGGGCGTTAACAATGAGCAGTTCTTC
TRBD1	few	TRBV24-1	TRBJ2-5	CATSDQTTGGKTQYF	TGTGCCACCAGTGATCAAACGACAGGGGGAAAGACCCAGTACTTC
TRBD2	-	TRBV2	TRBJ2-2	CASTAGTTNTGELFF	TGTGCCAGCACAGCCGGGACTACAAACACCGGGGAGCTGTTTTTT
TRBD1	-	TRBV28	TRBJ1-5	CASSFRQGGEQPQHF	TGTGCCAGCAGTTTCCGACAGGGGGGTGAACAGCCCCAGCATTTT
TRBD1	-	TRBV5-1	TRBJ2-5	CASSTGTALETQYF	TGCGCCAGCAGCACCGGGACAGCTCTGGAGACCCAGTACTTC
-	-	TRBV11-2	TRBJ2-1	CASSLWAAAYNEQFF	TGTGCCAGCAGCTTATGGGCTGCGGCCTACAATGAGCAGTTCTTC
-	-	TRBV11-2	TRBJ2-1	CASSGSNNEQFF	TGTGCCAGCAGCGGATCTAACAATGAGCAGTTCTTC
-	few	TRBV28	TRBJ2-1	CASSLDQSMVGEQFF	TGTGCCAGCAGTCTCGACCAATCCATGGTGGGGGAGCAGTTCTTC
-	-	TRBV7-3	TRBJ1-5	CASTGGKGGQPQHF	TGTGCCAGCACTGGGGGCAAGGGGGGTCAGCCCCAGCATTTT
TRBD1	-	TRBV12-3/TRBV12-4	TRBJ1-1	CASSRRQGTGSTEAFF	TGTGCCAGCAGTCGGCGACAGGGCACAGGGAGCACTGAAGCTTTCTTT
TRBD1	-	TRBV11-2	TRBJ1-4	CASSMNRGANEKLFF	TGTGCCAGCAGCATGAACAGGGGGGCTAATGAAAAACTGTTTTTT
-	-	TRBV30	TRBJ1-5	CAWSKKGTVNQPQHF	TGTGCCTGGAGTAAAAAAGGGACGGTGAATCAGCCCCAGCATTTT
TRBD1	-	TRBV5-1	TRBJ1-2	CASSTWTGGQNYGYTF	TGCGCCAGCAGCACTTGGACAGGGGGCCAGAACTATGGCTACACCTTC
-	few	TRBV12-3/TRBV12-4	TRBJ1-2	CASKRRGVNYGYTF	TGTGCCAGCAAGAGGCGCGGGGTCAACTATGGCTACACCTTC
-	few	TRBV7-6	TRBJ1-1	CASSLNPADSEAFF	TGTGCCAGCAGCCTCAATCCAGCGGACTCTGAAGCTTTCTTT
-	-	TRBV5-6	TRBJ2-1	CASSSGSTVNEQFF	TGTGCCAGCAGTTCTGGGAGTACGGTGAATGAGCAGTTCTTC
TRBD1	-	TRBV12-3/TRBV12-4	TRBJ1-2	CASSLKDRLYGYTF	TGTGCCAGCAGTTTGAAGGACAGGTTATATGGCTACACCTTC
TRBD2	-	TRBV12-3/TRBV12-4	TRBJ2-7	CASSSTSGNYEQYF	TGTGCCAGCAGTTCAACCAGCGGGAACTACGAGCAGTACTTC
-	-	TRBV6-6	TRBJ1-6	CASSYRTLSPLHF	TGTGCCAGCAGTTACCGGACTCTTTCACCCCTCCACTTT
-	-	TRBV18	TRBJ1-2	CASSTGGTKGYTF	TGTGCCAGTTCGACTGGGGGAACTAAAGGCTACACCTTC
TRBD1	-	TRBV30	TRBJ2-5	CAWSATGGWETQYF	TGTGCCTGGAGTGCGACAGGGGGCTGGGAGACCCAGTACTTC
TRBD2	large	TRBV11-3	TRBJ2-1	CASSSGTTYNEQFF	TGTGCCAGCAGCTCCGGGACTACCTACAATGAGCAGTTCTTC
-	few	TRBV27	TRBJ1-6	CASSPNRGGSPLHF	TGTGCCAGCAGTCCGAACCGTGGGGGGTCACCCCTCCACTTT
TRBD2	-	TRBV11-2	TRBJ2-5	CASSPPPSGQTQYF	TGTGCCAGCAGCCCACCTCCTAGCGGGCAGACCCAGTACTTC